Listed below are T cell receptor beta chains from one sample, sequenced in a study of response to subunit inactivated influenza vaccine. TCRdb redid the calling of the RT-PCR reads with MiXCR, one entry per CDR3 protein. This sample carries about 570,000 distinct CDR3 sequences, roughly 12% of them seen once, and the ten largest clones take 8% to 13%. These sequences were also reported in another study, on T cells expressing NK-cell markers.

Sample: PBMCs from blood, taken on the day of vaccination. These receptors came from a man between 45 and 60 years old who received an inactivated influenza vaccine. The CDR3 runs from the conserved cysteine through the conserved F or W. D genes are given only for firm matches. Size is stated for part of the rows, as once, few or many counts, or as a class when the clone is expanded.

few TRBJ2-4 TRBV11-1 TRBD2 CASSSLTSGGLLAKNIQYF TGTGCCAGCAGCTCGCTGACTAGCGGGGGGTTGCTAGCCAAAAACATTCAGTACTTC
few TRBJ1-3 TRBV25-1 . CASNAAGFGNTIYF TGTGCCAGCAATGCGGCGGGGTTTGGAAACACCATATATTTT
few TRBJ2-1 TRBV10-3 . CAISVGGPRVNNEQFF TGTGCCATCAGTGTGGGGGGGCCGAGAGTTAACAATGAGCAGTTCTTC
many TRBJ2-6 TRBV7-2 . CASSVGRYSGANVLTF TGTGCCAGCAGCGTAGGACGGTACTCTGGGGCCAACGTCCTGACTTTC
. TRBJ2-7 TRBV12-3/TRBV12-4 TRBD1 CASSLKGQGPYEQYF TGTGCCAGCAGTTTAAAGGGACAGGGCCCCTACGAGCAGTACTTC
few TRBJ2-7 TRBV5-8 . CASSRRLSYEQYF TGTGCCAGCAGTCGACGGTTGTCCTACGAGCAGTACTTC
. TRBJ2-1 TRBV7-2 TRBD2 CASSQIAGSSYNEQFF TGTGCCAGCAGCCAGATAGCGGGGAGCTCCTACAATGAGCAGTTCTTC
. TRBJ2-5 TRBV5-5 . CASSLGNNQETQYF TGTGCCAGCAGCTTGGGCAACAACCAAGAGACCCAGTACTTC
few TRBJ2-3 TRBV11-2 . CASSPGRGFVADTQYF TGTGCCAGCAGCCCAGGTCGGGGCTTTGTTGCAGATACGCAGTATTTT
. TRBJ2-7 TRBV3-1 . CASSSGQNYEQYF TGTGCCAGCAGCTCGGGACAAAACTACGAGCAGTACTTC
few TRBJ1-1 TRBV29-1 . CSVEGVTEAFF TGCAGCGTTGAAGGGGTCACTGAAGCTTTCTTT
few TRBJ2-3 TRBV6-1 . CASSPSGTYTQYF TGTGCCAGCAGCCCATCCGGCACCTATACGCAGTATTTT
few TRBJ2-3 TRBV30 . CAWSVGGRGADTQYF TGTGCCTGGAGTGTTGGGGGGAGAGGGGCAGATACGCAGTATTTT
. TRBJ2-1 TRBV12-3/TRBV12-4 . CASSSSPQINEQFF TGTGCCAGCAGTTCTTCCCCACAGATCAATGAGCAGTTCTTC
many TRBJ2-1 TRBV7-8 TRBD2 CASSLSLADLFQFF TGTGCCAGCAGCTTATCACTAGCGGACCTATTTCAGTTCTTC
. TRBJ2-5 TRBV28 . CASSLSRGRRGETQYF TGTGCCAGCAGTTTATCGCGGGGGCGACGAGGCGAGACCCAGTACTTC
few TRBJ2-3 TRBV2 TRBD2 CASRGLAGGHTDTQYF TGTGCCAGCAGGGGACTAGCGGGGGGGCATACAGATACGCAGTATTTT
. TRBJ2-1 TRBV2 TRBD2 CASGKSTGTSNEQFF TGTGCCAGTGGTAAGAGTACAGGGACTAGCAATGAGCAGTTCTTC
many TRBJ2-2 TRBV12-3/TRBV12-4 . CASSLAPTGELFF TGCGCCAGCAGCTTGGCGCCCACCGGGGAGCTGTTTTTT
many TRBJ2-6 TRBV15 . CATRLGANVLTF TGTGCCACCCGTCTTGGGGCCAACGTCCTGACTTTC
medium-sized TRBJ2-2 TRBV12-3/TRBV12-4 . CASSFGATFNTGELFF TGTGCCAGCAGTTTTGGGGCGACTTTCAACACCGGGGAGCTGTTTTTT
. TRBJ2-2 TRBV18 . CASSPPSGATGELFF TGTGCCAGCTCACCACCGTCAGGGGCCACCGGGGAGCTGTTTTTT
. TRBJ2-7 TRBV3-1 TRBD1 CASSQGTGVMYEQYF TGTGCCAGCAGCCAAGGGACAGGGGTGATGTACGAGCAGTACTTC
few TRBJ2-5 TRBV20-1 . CSASLGDRGETQYF TGCAGTGCTAGTCTGGGCGACCGGGGAGAGACCCAGTACTTC